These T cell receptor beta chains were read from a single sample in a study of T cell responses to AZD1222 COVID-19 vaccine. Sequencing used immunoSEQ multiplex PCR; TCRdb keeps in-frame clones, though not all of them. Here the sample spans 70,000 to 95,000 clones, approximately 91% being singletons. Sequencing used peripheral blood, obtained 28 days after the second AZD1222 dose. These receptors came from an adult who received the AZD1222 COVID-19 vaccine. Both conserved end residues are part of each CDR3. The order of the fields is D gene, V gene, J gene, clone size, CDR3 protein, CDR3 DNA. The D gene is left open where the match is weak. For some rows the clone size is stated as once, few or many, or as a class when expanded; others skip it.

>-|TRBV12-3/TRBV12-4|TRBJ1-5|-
CASSYSNQPQHF
TGTGCCAGCAGTTATAGCAATCAGCCCCAGCATTTT
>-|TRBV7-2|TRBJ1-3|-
CASSPGNTIYF
TGTGCCAGCAGCCCAGGAAACACCATATATTTT
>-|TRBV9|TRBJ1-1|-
CASSVDGNRVTEAFF
TGTGCCAGCAGCGTAGATGGGAACAGGGTGACTGAAGCTTTCTTT
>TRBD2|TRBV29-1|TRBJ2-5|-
CSVLAGARETQYF
TGCAGCGTTCTAGCGGGAGCCCGTGAGACCCAGTACTTC
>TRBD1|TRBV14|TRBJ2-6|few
CAIRQGAGANVLTF
TGTGCCATAAGACAGGGGGCCGGGGCCAACGTCCTGACTTTC
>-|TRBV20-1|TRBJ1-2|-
CSASRALFYGYTF
TGCAGTGCTAGTCGGGCCCTATTCTATGGCTACACCTTC
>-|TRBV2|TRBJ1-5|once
CASSDLFGNQPQHF
TGTGCCAGCAGTGACCTATTCGGCAATCAGCCCCAGCATTTT
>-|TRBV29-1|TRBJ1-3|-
CSVVVSRPEFSGNTIYF
TGCAGCGTTGTGGTTAGCCGGCCAGAATTCTCTGGAAACACCATATATTTT
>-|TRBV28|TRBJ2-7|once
CASRPGGGSFLYEQYF
TGTGCCAGCAGACCCGGGGGTGGGAGTTTTTTATACGAGCAGTACTTC
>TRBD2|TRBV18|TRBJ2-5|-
CASSPPGLAGEETQYF
TGTGCCAGCTCACCACCGGGACTAGCGGGAGAAGAGACCCAGTACTTC
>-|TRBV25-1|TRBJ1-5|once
CASSGVGGGQPQHF
TGTGCCAGCAGTGGCGTCGGGGGGGGTCAGCCCCAGCATTTT
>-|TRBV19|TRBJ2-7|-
CASTGGNEQYF
TGTGCCAGTACCGGGGGAAACGAGCAGTACTTC
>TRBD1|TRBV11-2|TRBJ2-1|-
CASSPKTGPAYNEQFF
TGTGCCAGCAGCCCTAAGACAGGGCCGGCGTACAATGAGCAGTTCTTC
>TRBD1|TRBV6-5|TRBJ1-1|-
CASSKRTGNTEAFF
TGTGCCAGCAGTAAGCGGACAGGGAACACTGAAGCTTTCTTT
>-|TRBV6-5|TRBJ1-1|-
CASSSQFGNTEAFF
TGTGCCAGCAGTTCCCAGTTTGGGAACACTGAAGCTTTCTTT
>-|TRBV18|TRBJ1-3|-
CASSPRQVSGNTIYF
TGTGCCAGCTCACCGCGGCAAGTCTCTGGAAACACCATATATTTT
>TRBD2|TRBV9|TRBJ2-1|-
CASSVWASGDNVYNEQFF
TGTGCCAGCAGCGTATGGGCTAGCGGGGACAATGTTTACAATGAGCAGTTCTTC
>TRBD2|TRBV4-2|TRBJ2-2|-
CASSQLGRDTGELFF
TGTGCCAGCAGCCAACTGGGGAGGGACACCGGGGAGCTGTTTTTT
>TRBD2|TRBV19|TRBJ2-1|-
CASSITVWTASGRANEQFF
TGTGCCAGTAGTATCACGGTATGGACGGCTAGCGGGAGGGCTAATGAGCAGTTCTTC
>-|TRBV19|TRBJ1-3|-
CASSIGGSGNTIYF
TGTGCCAGTAGTATAGGGGGATCCGGAAACACCATATATTTT
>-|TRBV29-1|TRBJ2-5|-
CSVSRRGPQETQYF
TGCAGCGTCTCCCGCAGGGGCCCCCAAGAGACCCAGTACTTC
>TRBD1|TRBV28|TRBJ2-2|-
CASTPAGTGKELFF
TGTGCCAGCACCCCTGCTGGGACAGGGAAGGAGCTGTTTTTT
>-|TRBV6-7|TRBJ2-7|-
CASTGGGPPSSGPRYEQYF
TGTGCCAGCACTGGAGGGGGGCCACCTTCTAGCGGTCCGCGCTACGAGCAGTACTTC
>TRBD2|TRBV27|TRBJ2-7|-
CASSLIAGGRNEQYF
TGTGCCAGCAGTTTAATAGCGGGAGGGAGAAACGAGCAGTACTTC
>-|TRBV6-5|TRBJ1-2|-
CASSPPHGNYGYTF
TGTGCCAGCAGTCCCCCACATGGGAACTATGGCTACACCTTC
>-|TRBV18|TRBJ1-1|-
CASSQANTEAFF
TGTGCCAGCTCACAAGCGAACACTGAAGCTTTCTTT
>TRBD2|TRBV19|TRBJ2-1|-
CASSTQRGYNEQFF
TGTGCCAGTAGTACTCAGCGGGGATACAATGAGCAGTTCTTC
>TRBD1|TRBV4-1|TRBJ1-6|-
CASSQDISDRGNSPLHF
TGCGCCAGCAGCCAAGATATATCGGACAGGGGAAATTCACCCCTCCACTTT
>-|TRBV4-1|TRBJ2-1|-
CASSLGQVEGEQFF
TGCGCCAGCAGCCTCGGTCAGGTCGAAGGTGAGCAGTTCTTC
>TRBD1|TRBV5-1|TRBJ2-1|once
CASSERDRGGYNEQFF
TGCGCCAGCAGCGAAAGAGACAGGGGGGGCTACAATGAGCAGTTCTTC
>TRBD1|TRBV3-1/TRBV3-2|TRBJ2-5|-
CASSQGGYTRFFGTGCKETQYF
TGTGCCAGCAGCCAAGGGGGATATACGCGGTTCTTCGGGACAGGGTGTAAAGAGACCCAGTACTTC
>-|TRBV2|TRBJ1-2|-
CASSDTGAGYGYTF
TGTGCCAGCAGTGATACCGGGGCCGGCTATGGCTACACCTTC
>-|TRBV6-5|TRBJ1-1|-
CASSRDRFEAFF
TGTGCCAGCAGCCGCGACAGGTTCGAAGCTTTCTTT
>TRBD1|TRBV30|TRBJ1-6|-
CAWSQGVYNSPLHF
TGTGCCTGGAGCCAGGGGGTGTATAATTCACCCCTCCACTTT
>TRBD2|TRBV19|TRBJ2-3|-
CASSPIAGVVDTQYF
TGTGCCAGTAGTCCTATAGCGGGAGTCGTAGATACGCAGTATTTT
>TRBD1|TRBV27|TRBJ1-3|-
CASSPGQPGNTIYF
TGTGCCAGCAGTCCGGGACAGCCTGGAAACACCATATATTTT
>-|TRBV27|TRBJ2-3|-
CASSPQQGFDTQYF
TGTGCCAGCAGTCCACAACAGGGATTCGATACGCAGTATTTT
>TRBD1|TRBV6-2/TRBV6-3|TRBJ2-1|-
CASSFNSRGSRTSSSYNEQFF
TGTGCCAGCAGTTTCAACTCCAGGGGGTCGCGAACTTCCAGCTCCTACAATGAGCAGTTCTTC
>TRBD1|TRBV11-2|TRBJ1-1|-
CASSPQQGATAFF
TGTGCCAGCAGCCCACAACAGGGGGCGACAGCTTTCTTT
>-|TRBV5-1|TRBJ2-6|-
CASSLTIQGSGANVLTF
TGCGCCAGCAGCTTAACAATTCAGGGTTCCGGGGCCAACGTCCTGACTTTC
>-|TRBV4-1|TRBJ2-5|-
CASSQSPRGKTQYF
TGCGCCAGCAGCCAAAGCCCCCGTGGGAAGACCCAGTACTTC
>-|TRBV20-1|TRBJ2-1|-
CSVGDYNEQFF
TGCAGTGTTGGCGATTACAATGAGCAGTTCTTC
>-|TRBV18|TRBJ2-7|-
CASSPQGAGVYEQYF
TGTGCCAGCTCACCTCAGGGGGCGGGAGTGTACGAGCAGTACTTC
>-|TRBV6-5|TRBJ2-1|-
CASSYSRGPGNEQFF
TGTGCCAGCAGTTACTCTCGGGGGCCGGGCAATGAGCAGTTCTTC
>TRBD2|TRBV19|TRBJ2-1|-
CASRPIAAGTSGEVQFF
TGTGCCAGTAGACCAATAGCCGCCGGGACTAGCGGGGAGGTCCAGTTCTTC
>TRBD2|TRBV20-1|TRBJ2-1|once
CSASSGRVGYNEQFF
TGCAGTGCTAGTAGCGGGAGAGTGGGGTACAATGAGCAGTTCTTC
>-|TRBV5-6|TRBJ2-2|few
CASSWTVNTGELFF
TGTGCCAGCAGCTGGACGGTGAACACCGGGGAGCTGTTTTTT
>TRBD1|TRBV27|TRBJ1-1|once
CASSYPPGQGHSRKTFF
TGTGCCAGCAGTTATCCACCGGGACAGGGCCATAGTCGGAAAACTTTCTTT
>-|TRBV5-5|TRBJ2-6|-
CASSLPGANVLTF
TGTGCCAGCAGCTTGCCTGGGGCCAACGTCCTGACTTTC
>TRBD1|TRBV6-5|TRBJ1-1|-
CASSSRQGLNTEAFF
TGTGCCAGCAGTTCCCGACAGGGGCTGAACACTGAAGCTTTCTTT
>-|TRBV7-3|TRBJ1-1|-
CASSLSSVSEAFF
TGTGCCAGCAGCTTAAGCTCAGTCTCTGAAGCTTTCTTT
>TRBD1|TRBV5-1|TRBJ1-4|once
CASSPDRGHTNEKLFF
TGCGCCAGCAGCCCCGACAGGGGTCACACTAATGAAAAACTGTTTTTT
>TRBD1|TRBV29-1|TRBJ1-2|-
CSVDGDSYLRGYTF
TGCAGCGTCGACGGGGACAGTTATCTTCGTGGCTACACCTTC
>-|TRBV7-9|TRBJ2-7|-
CASSPREGRRTYEQYF
TGTGCCAGCAGCCCCCGTGAAGGGCGGAGAACCTACGAGCAGTACTTC
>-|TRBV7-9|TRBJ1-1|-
CASSLVTGSEAFF
TGTGCCAGCAGCTTAGTTACAGGGTCTGAAGCTTTCTTT